These 30 T cell receptor beta chains were sequenced from one sample in a study of glioma-infiltrating T cells after dendritic cell vaccination. Sequencing was performed with immunoSEQ multiplex PCR; in TCRdb, only in-frame clones are kept and a portion is missing. Here the sample spans about 49,000 clones, approximately 85% being singletons. Sequencing used blood, obtained before dendritic cell vaccination. Every receptor here comes from a human donor with glioblastoma.

The chain is built from TRBV6-6 and TRBJ1-2, with 9 nucleotides matching TRBD1. Germline trimming cut 10 bases from V and 0 bases from J; bases unmatched to any gene: 12. This CDR3 region has 16 residues. Germline CDR1 is MNHNY and CDR2 is SVGAGI (reference sequence). The CDR3 sequence is CATRGTGSLPNYGYTF. The CDR3 nucleotides read TGTGCCACCCGAGGGACAGGGTCCCTCCCTAACTATGGCTACACCTTC.

The chain employs TRBV9 and TRBJ1-2; D is ambiguous. Germline V gives CDR1 SGDLS, CDR2 YYNGEE. The ends were cut back, 1 base at V and 7 bases at J, with 14 bases in the middle. This CDR3 spans 14 amino acids. The CDR3 DNA reads TGTGCCAGCAGCGTAAACTGGGGAGATGGTGGCTACACCTTC. It encodes CASSVNWGDGGYTF.

DNA for the CDR3: TGCGCCAGCAGCCAAGACTTACAGGTTTGGGGCGAGCAGTACTTC. Translating it yields CASSQDLQVWGEQYF. J is TRBJ2-7 and V is TRBV4-3; D is perhaps TRBD1 (5 bases). Germline V gene data show CDR1 as LGHNA and CDR2 as YSLEER. The CDR3 runs 15 residues. The V gene lost 0 bases and the J gene lost 6 bases, with 15 bases spanning the gap.

This clone was found a few times. The chain recombines TRBV11-3 with TRBJ2-7; 8 bases fit TRBD1. The junction had 6 bases not matched to a gene; V was cut back by 1 base and J by 7 bases. The CDR3 extends over 14 amino acids. Germline V lookup: CDR1 SGHNT, CDR2 YENEEA. The CDR3: CASSLAGRGREQYF. CDR3 DNA sequence: TGTGCCAGCAGCTTAGCGGGCAGGGGGCGAGAGCAGTACTTC.

The V and J genes are TRBV6-4 and TRBJ1-2; 7 nucleotides line up with TRBD1. CDR1 and CDR2 (germline): MRHNA, SNTAGT. Germline trimming cut 3 bases from V and 4 bases from J; bases unmatched to any gene: 8. The CDR3 extends over 15 amino acids. The CDR3 nucleotides read TGTGCCAGCAGTGATGGGAACAGGGGAATCTATGGCTACACCTTC. Translation gives CASSDGNRGIYGYTF.

CDR3 nucleotides: TGTGCCAGCAGCTTAGACGGGGGGGTAGCGGGGGCAATCTACGAGCAGTACTTC. As protein: CASSLDGGVAGAIYEQYF. The chain recombines TRBV7-8 with TRBJ2-7; 9 positions agree with TRBD2. CDR3 size: 18 residues. Losses at the gene ends were 1 base for V and 3 bases for J; bases not matched to a gene: 13. Germline V gene lookup returns CDR1 SGHVS and CDR2 FQNEAQ. The whole variable domain, filled in from reference TRBV7-8 and TRBJ2-7, reads GAGVSQSPRYKVAKRGQDVALRCDPISGHVSLFWYQQALGQGPEFLTYFQNEAQLDKSGLPSDRFFAERPEGSVSTLKIQRTQQEDSAVYLCASSLDGGVAGAIYEQYFGPGTRLTVT.

The chain has TRBV5-1 and TRBJ2-7; 7 bases match TRBD1. The CDR3 contains 15 residues. V dropped 3 bases and J dropped 2; count of bases not matched to a gene: 8. Germline V CDR1 and CDR2: SGHRS, YFSETQ. The CDR3 bases are TGCGCCAGCAGCTCGGGACAGCGAACCCCCTACGAGCAGTACTTC. Its protein product is CASSSGQRTPYEQYF.

This clone has just one count. This rearrangement joins TRBV4-3 to TRBJ1-5, with D uncertain. From germline, CDR1 is LGHNA and CDR2 YSLEER. The germline V and J ends were trimmed by 1 base and 5 bases, with 9 bases remaining between them. The CDR3 covers 14 residues. The CDR3 spells CASSQVPYYQPQHF. DNA for the CDR3: TGCGCCAGCAGCCAAGTTCCTTATTATCAGCCCCAGCATTTT.

This clone has only a few counts. The chain has TRBV10-3 and TRBJ1-1, with D tentatively TRBD1 (5 bases). Trimming took off 6 bases at V and 3 bases at J, with 11 bases between the two ends. Germline loops: CDR1 ENHRY, CDR2 SYGVKD. The CDR3 covers 13 residues. The CDR3 DNA reads TGTGCCATCAGGGGGGAGGTACACACTGAAGCTTTCTTT. Translating it yields CAIRGEVHTEAFF.

The chain combines TRBV6-6 with TRBJ2-1; 7 nucleotides line up with TRBD2. Germline V CDR1 and CDR2: MNHNY, SVGAGI (reference sequence). V gave up 2 bases and J gave up 10 bases; unmatched junction bases: 11. The CDR3 sequence is 15 residues long. CDR3 nucleotides: TGTGCCAGCAGTTACCCTAGTGGGGGGGGAGGGGAGCAGTTCTTC. This sequence encodes CASSYPSGGGGEQFF.

The CDR3 DNA reads as TGTGCCAGCAGCTTGGCCCTCGGGGAGCTGTTTTTT. Translating it yields CASSLALGELFF. The chain couples TRBV5-4 to TRBJ2-2; D unresolved. Germline CDR1 reads SGHNT; CDR2 reads YYREEE (reference sequence). Trimming pared 0 bases from V and 7 bases from J, leaving 4 bases between. CDR3 size: 12 residues.

V gene TRBV10-2 combines with J gene TRBJ2-3; TRBD2 is a possible D gene (6 bases). Germline CDR1 and CDR2: WSHSY and SAAADI. Trimming removed 2 bases from V and 0 bases from J, with 18 bases in between. This CDR3 has 18 residues. CDR3 sequence reads: CASSEEPSGRGSTDTQYF. The CDR3 DNA reads TGCGCCAGCAGTGAGGAACCCTCTGGACGGGGGAGCACAGATACGCAGTATTTT.

This chain uses TRBV5-1 with TRBJ1-3; TRBD1 agrees at 8 bases. With 4 bases clipped from V and 0 bases from J, the junction kept 6 bases outside the gene matches. Per the germline V gene, CDR1 is SGHRS and CDR2 is YFSETQ. This CDR3 comprises 16 residues. The CDR3 region is CASSRLDRASGNTIYF. The CDR3 bases are TGCGCCAGCAGCAGACTGGACAGGGCCTCTGGAAACACCATATATTTT.

V and J are TRBV11-2 and TRBJ2-5, with 7 bases lining up with TRBD2. V was pared by 5 bases and J by 5 bases, with 11 bases of the junction left unmatched. Germline-derived CDR1 and CDR2 are SGHAT and FQNNGV. The CDR3 is 15 residues long. The CDR3 DNA sequence: TGTGCCAGCAGCCTAGGTGGACTAGGTCGTGAGACCCAGTACTTC. This encodes CASSLGGLGRETQYF.

The chain uses TRBV2 and TRBJ2-7; tentative D call: TRBD1 (6 bases). Looked up from germline, CDR1 is SNHLY and CDR2 is FYNNEI. V was clipped by 6 bases and J by 4 bases, with 16 bases between them. The CDR3 loop spans 14 amino acids. CDR3 sequence: CASRTTGIWYEQYF. DNA of the CDR3: TGTGCCAGCAGAACTACAGGGATTTGGTACGAGCAGTACTTC.

The rearrangement joins TRBV5-4 to TRBJ1-5, with D unclear. Per the germline V gene, CDR1 is SGHNT and CDR2 is YYREEE (reference sequence). CDR3 length: 15 amino acids. The ends were cut back, 2 bases at V and 10 bases at J, with 19 bases in the middle. For the CDR3, the DNA is TGTGCCAGCAGCTTTTTTCCCCCCGCGGATGGACCCCAGCATTTT. The encoded protein is CASSFFPPADGPQHF.

As to this clone: Other DNA sequences within the sample encode an identical CDR3. This rearrangement joins TRBV6-1 to TRBJ1-2; D is possibly TRBD1 (6 bases). The CDR3 consists of 13 residues. Germline V gives CDR1 MNHNS, CDR2 SASEGT. V dropped 3 bases and J dropped 1 base, with 6 bases sitting between them. CDR3 protein: CASSDRGNYGYTF. The CDR3 nucleotides are TGTGCCAGCAGTGACAGGGGTAACTATGGCTACACCTTC.

The chain is built from TRBV7-8 and TRBJ1-1, with D tentatively TRBD1 (5 bases). Trimming took 5 bases from V and 0 from J, leaving 16 bases between them. There are 16 residues in the CDR3. Germline V gene sequence: CDR1 SGHVS, CDR2 FQNEAQ. The CDR3 DNA follows: TGTGCCAGCAGCCCGGTTGGGGGGGGAATGAACACTGAAGCTTTCTTT. Its translation is CASSPVGGGMNTEAFF.

The chain couples TRBV19 to TRBJ2-7; D is unclear. Germline V CDR1 and CDR2: LNHDA, SQIVND (reference sequence). Trimming took 5 bases from V and 1 from J, leaving 9 bases between them. The CDR3 totals 13 residues. The CDR3 sequence is CASSLTESYEQYF. CDR3 in DNA: TGTGCCAGTAGTCTGACGGAGTCCTACGAGCAGTACTTC.

The chain carries TRBV10-2 and TRBJ1-2; the D gene is possibly TRBD1 (6 bases). Trimming left V 4 bases short and J 2 bases short, with 14 bases between. The CDR3 has 15 amino acids. The germline gives CDR1 WSHSY, CDR2 SAAADI. CDR3 protein: CASSGWGQRNYGYTF. CDR3 nucleotides: TGCGCCAGCAGTGGTTGGGGACAACGAAACTATGGCTACACCTTC.

A word on this clone: At the DNA level, this CDR3 is encoded by other sequences in the same sample as well. V is TRBV7-9 and J is TRBJ2-2; D is possibly TRBD2 (5 bases). There are 14 residues in the CDR3. Trimming removed 0 bases from V and 4 bases from J, with 6 bases in between. The germline gives CDR1 SEHNR, CDR2 FQNEAQ (reference sequence). The CDR3 spells CASSLAGGTGELFF. CDR3 DNA sequence: TGTGCCAGCAGCTTAGCCGGAGGCACCGGGGAGCTGTTTTTT.

This clone was counted a few times. This chain connects TRBV19 to TRBJ2-7, with D maybe TRBD1 (5 bases). V lost 0 bases and J lost 4, with 13 bases in between. This CDR3 contains 15 residues. Germline CDR1 is LNHDA and CDR2 is SQIVND (reference sequence). The CDR3 nucleotides are TGTGCCAGTAGTATAGATGGCCGCAGGGTATACGAGCAGTACTTC. Translation gives CASSIDGRRVYEQYF.

Comments on this clone: This specimen includes other DNA sequences encoding the same CDR3. The V and J genes are TRBV28 and TRBJ1-1, with D maybe TRBD1 (5 bases). The CDR3 totals 14 residues. Germline CDR1 is MDHEN and CDR2 is SYDVKM. With 6 bases removed from V and 6 bases from J, the gap between germline ends came to 17 bases. This CDR3 is CASRGTEKSAEAFF. CDR3 coding DNA: TGTGCCAGCAGGGGGACTGAGAAAAGCGCTGAAGCTTTCTTT.

The J gene is TRBJ2-2, the V gene TRBV11-2, with D unresolved. CDR1 and CDR2 (germline): SGHAT, FQNNGV. CDR3 length equals 14 residues. V was clipped by 0 bases and J by 8 bases, with 10 bases between them. Here the CDR3 reads CASSLDRRRGELFF. The CDR3 coding sequence is TGTGCCAGCAGCTTAGATAGACGGAGAGGGGAGCTGTTTTTT.

This clone was counted a few times. Other DNA variants within this sample encode the same CDR3. The genes are TRBV7-2 and TRBJ2-7; 11 bases line up with TRBD2. Germline loops: CDR1 SGHTA, CDR2 FQGNSA. Trimming took 5 bases from V and 2 from J; bases not matched to a gene: 2. There are 14 residues in the CDR3. CDR3 sequence (DNA): TGTGCCAGCAGCAATAGCGGGGGGGCCTACGAGCAGTACTTC. Translation gives CASSNSGGAYEQYF.

This rearrangement joins TRBV7-9 to TRBJ1-1; 9 bases fit TRBD1. In germline, CDR1 is SEHNR, CDR2 FQNEAQ (reference sequence). J was trimmed by 5 bases and V by 5 bases; bases with no gene match: 6. The CDR3 spans 14 residues. The CDR3: CASSRTGGRTEAFF. The CDR3 DNA is TGTGCCAGCAGCCGCACAGGGGGCCGAACTGAAGCTTTCTTT.

The rearrangement uses TRBV19 and TRBJ2-2, with TRBD2 matching over 9 bases. Germline V gene data show CDR1 as LNHDA and CDR2 as SQIVND (reference sequence). V gave up 5 bases and J gave up 5 bases; unmatched junction bases: 6. The CDR3 has 15 residues. CDR3 in amino acids: CASSPRLAATGELFF. CDR3 bases: TGTGCCAGTAGTCCCCGACTAGCGGCGACCGGGGAGCTGTTTTTT.

The chain combines TRBV2 with TRBJ2-4; 12 nucleotides match TRBD2. Germline loops: CDR1 SNHLY, CDR2 FYNNEI. This CDR3 is 15 amino acids long. The V gene end was trimmed by 1 base and the J gene end by 6 bases; junction bases not matched to a gene: 1. CDR3 coding DNA: TGTGCCAGCAGTGAAGGACTAGCGGGGGTAAACATTCAGTACTTC. Translated: CASSEGLAGVNIQYF.

The J gene is TRBJ2-1, the V gene TRBV11-2; tentatively, D is TRBD1 (5 bases). Germline CDR1 and CDR2: SGHAT and FQNNGV. Trimming pared 1 base from V and 9 bases from J, leaving 16 bases between. This CDR3 is built from 15 residues. The CDR3 protein is CASSLVLDLRGEQFF. Written as DNA, the CDR3 is TGTGCCAGCAGCTTAGTGCTCGACCTTAGGGGTGAGCAGTTCTTC. The whole variable domain, filled in from reference TRBV11-2 and TRBJ2-1, reads EAGVAQSPRYKIIEKRQSVAFWCNPISGHATLYWYQQILGQGPKLLIQFQNNGVVDDSQLPKDRFSAERLKGVDSTLKIQPAKLEDSAVYLCASSLVLDLRGEQFFGPGTRLTVL.

The V gene is TRBV2, the J gene TRBJ1-2; 8 nucleotides agree with TRBD1. This CDR3 has 14 amino acids. J lost 8 bases, V lost 4 bases, and 9 bases had no gene match. In germline, CDR1 is SNHLY, CDR2 FYNNEI. The CDR3 DNA follows: TGTGCCAGCAGTGCCCTGCAGGGGGCGAGGGGCTACACCTTC. Its protein product is CASSALQGARGYTF.